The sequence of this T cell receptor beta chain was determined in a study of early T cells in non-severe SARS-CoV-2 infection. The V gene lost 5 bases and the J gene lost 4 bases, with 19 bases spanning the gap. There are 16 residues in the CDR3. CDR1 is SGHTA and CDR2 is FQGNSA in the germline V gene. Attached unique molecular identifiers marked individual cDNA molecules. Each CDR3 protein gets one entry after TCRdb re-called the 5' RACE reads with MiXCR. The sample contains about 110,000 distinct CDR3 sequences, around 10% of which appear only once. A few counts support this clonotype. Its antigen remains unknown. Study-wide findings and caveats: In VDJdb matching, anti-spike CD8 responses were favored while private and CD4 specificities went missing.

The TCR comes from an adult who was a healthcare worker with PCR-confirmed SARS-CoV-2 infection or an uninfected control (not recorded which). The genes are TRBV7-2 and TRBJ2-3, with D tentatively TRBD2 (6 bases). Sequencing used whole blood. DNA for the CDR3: TGTGCCAGCAGCCCGAGGGCCGGGGGTCATCCAGATACGCAGTATTTT. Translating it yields CASSPRAGGHPDTQYF.